Below are 20 T cell receptor beta chains sequenced from a single sample in a study of cytomegalovirus exposure and HLA in healthy donors. It was with 60 Vbeta and 13 Jbeta primers that the PCR ran. TCRdb's copy holds only in-frame clones and misses some; the assay was immunoSEQ multiplex PCR. Of some 170,000 clones in the sample, about four fifths are singletons; the top ten hold around 4.1%. The source material was PBMCs. Receptor source: a man aged 45-60 years in good health and CMV-seropositive.

Only one count was recorded for this clone. The gene calls are TRBV10-1 and TRBJ2-3; 11 nucleotides line up with TRBD1. With V trimmed by 6 bases and J by 6 bases, 20 bases remained unmatched. The CDR3 contains 19 residues. The germline V gene encodes CDR1 WNHNN and CDR2 SYGVQD (reference sequence). CDR3 region: CASRPKGQGVRTPADTQYF. In DNA form, the CDR3 reads TGCGCCAGCAGACCAAAGGGACAGGGGGTTCGAACACCGGCTGATACGCAGTATTTT.

The rearrangement uses TRBV19 and TRBJ1-2; D call uncertain. Germline CDR1 is LNHDA and CDR2 is SQIVND (reference sequence). The V end lost 1 base, the J end lost 4 bases, and 10 bases lay between the germline ends. The CDR3 is made up of 14 amino acids. CDR3 amino acids: CASSIGFRSYGYTF. The DNA for the CDR3 is TGTGCCAGTAGTATAGGGTTCAGGTCCTATGGCTACACCTTC.

CDR3 residues: CASSWAGEEDGYTF. In nucleotides, the CDR3 is TGTGCCAGCAGCTGGGCGGGGGAGGAGGATGGCTACACCTTC. The chain links TRBV7-9 to TRBJ1-2; a weak D match, TRBD1 (5 bases). This CDR3 spans 14 amino acids. Germline V gives CDR1 SEHNR, CDR2 FQNEAQ (reference sequence). Trimming cost V 4 bases and J 6 bases, with 15 bases left between them. The full variable domain, its missing parts supplied by reference TRBV7-9 and TRBJ1-2, is DTGVSQNPRHKITKRGQNVTFRCDPISEHNRLYWYRQTLGQGPEFLTYFQNEAQLEKSRLLSDRFSAERPKGSFSTLEIQRTEQGDSAMYLCASSWAGEEDGYTFGSGTRLTVV.

This clone has only one observation. In DNA, the CDR3 is TGTGCCAGCAGCTTCGGACTTTCAGATACGCAGTATTTT. As protein: CASSFGLSDTQYF. The chain employs TRBV11-3 and TRBJ2-3; tentative D call: TRBD2 (5 bases). The CDR3 runs 13 residues. The V end lost 3 bases, the J end lost 4 bases, and 8 bases lay between the germline ends. Germline-derived CDR1 and CDR2 are SGHNT and YENEEA.

The CDR3: CASRQGTRGSYEQYF. Written as DNA, the CDR3 is TGTGCCAGCAGACAGGGGACTAGGGGCTCCTACGAGCAGTACTTC. The chain is built from TRBV27 and TRBJ2-7, with D perhaps matching TRBD2 (8 bases). Trimming removed 6 bases from V and 0 bases from J, with 15 bases in between. Germline V gene data show CDR1 as MNHEY and CDR2 as SMNVEV (reference sequence). CDR3 size: 15 residues.

The chain carries TRBV7-9 and TRBJ2-7; possibly TRBD1 for D (6 bases). Germline CDR1 and CDR2: SEHNR and FQNEAQ (reference sequence). This CDR3 is built from 15 residues. Trimming stripped 3 bases from V and 5 bases from J, with 17 bases between. CDR3 in DNA: TGTGCCAGCAGCTTCCTCAGGGGAGAGATCGACGAGCAGTACTTC. It specifies CASSFLRGEIDEQYF.

The chain has TRBV28 and TRBJ1-2; the D is unclear. Germline-derived CDR1 and CDR2 are MDHEN and SYDVKM. The CDR3 length is 11 residues. The V gene lost 10 bases and the J gene lost 2 bases, with 8 bases spanning the gap. CDR3 residues: CATLQNYGYTF. The CDR3, as DNA: TGTGCCACCCTACAGAACTATGGCTACACCTTC.

This clone turned up a few times. This chain uses TRBV28 with TRBJ1-6, with 7 bases matching TRBD1. This CDR3 is 15 amino acids long. Trimming removed 3 bases from V and 5 bases from J; junction bases left unmatched: 4. The germline V gene has CDR1 MDHEN and CDR2 SYDVKM. CDR3 sequence (DNA): TGTGCCAGCAGTTTCAGGCAGGGGGATAATTCACCCCTCCACTTT. Protein product: CASSFRQGDNSPLHF.

The V gene is TRBV13, the J gene TRBJ2-2; the D is unclear. The CDR3 is made up of 14 amino acids. The germline gives CDR1 PRHDT, CDR2 FYEKMQ (reference sequence). Trimming left V 5 bases short and J 1 base short, with 8 bases between. Here the CDR3 DNA reads TGTGCCAGCAGCACCCCAGGGAACACCGGGGAGCTGTTTTTT. It encodes CASSTPGNTGELFF.

The CDR3 sequence: CASSLNAGSFEETQYF. The DNA of the CDR3 is TGTGCCAGCAGCTTGAATGCAGGGTCTTTTGAAGAGACCCAGTACTTC. The rearrangement joins TRBV5-5 to TRBJ2-5; tentatively, D is TRBD1 (5 bases). The CDR3 totals 16 residues. With 1 base removed from V and 3 bases from J, the gap between germline ends came to 16 bases. Looked up from germline, CDR1 is SGHKS and CDR2 is YYEKEE (reference sequence). The complete variable domain, with remaining parts taken from reference TRBV5-5 and TRBJ2-5, reads DAGVTQSPTHLIKTRGQQVTLRCSPISGHKSVSWYQQVLGQGPQFIFQYYEKEERGRGNFPDRFSARQFPNYSSELNVNALLLGDSALYLCASSLNAGSFEETQYFGPGTRLLVL.

The chain carries TRBV2 and TRBJ2-7, with TRBD1 matching over 8 bases. The V segment lost 2 bases and the J segment 1 base; nucleotides outside the gene matches: 1. The CDR3 extends over 14 amino acids. CDR1 and CDR2 (germline): SNHLY, FYNNEI. CDR3 coding DNA: TGTGCCAGCAGTGAATGGGACAGGTCCTACGAGCAGTACTTC. Translated: CASSEWDRSYEQYF.

The rearrangement uses TRBV12-5 and TRBJ1-1; 7 nucleotides agree with TRBD1. Losses at the gene ends were 0 bases for V and 6 bases for J; bases not matched to a gene: 16. Germline CDR1 is LGHNT and CDR2 is FRNRAP. This CDR3 spans 18 amino acids. CDR3 loop: CASGLVKGASGGLAEAFF. DNA for the CDR3: TGTGCTAGTGGTTTGGTTAAGGGGGCAAGTGGAGGTTTGGCTGAAGCTTTCTTT.

This sequence joins TRBV5-1 and TRBJ1-1, with 7 nucleotides matching TRBD1. Germline CDR1 and CDR2: SGHRS and YFSETQ. The J segment lost 4 bases and the V segment lost 2 bases, leaving 8 bases of the junction unmatched. The CDR3 consists of 15 residues. This chain's CDR3 is CASSFSGAGGTEAFF. The CDR3 nucleotides are TGCGCCAGCAGCTTCTCGGGCGCAGGGGGCACTGAAGCTTTCTTT.

The J gene is TRBJ2-7, the V gene TRBV5-1; TRBD2 agrees at 12 bases. CDR3 length: 17 residues. The V and J ends lost 4 bases and 0 bases, in that order; junction bases with no gene match: 8. CDR1 SGHRS and CDR2 YFSETQ come from the germline V gene. The CDR3 here is CASSAGLAGWSSYEQYF. The CDR3 DNA reads as TGCGCCAGCAGCGCAGGACTAGCGGGATGGAGCTCCTACGAGCAGTACTTC.

This clone was counted a single time. V and J are TRBV28 and TRBJ1-4, with 9 bases fitting TRBD1. Germline values: CDR1 MDHEN, CDR2 SYDVKM. V shed 6 bases, J shed 8 bases, and the junction held 7 bases outside the gene matches. The CDR3 contains 14 residues. CDR3 region: CASRPQGAGEKLFF. The CDR3 DNA reads TGTGCCAGCAGACCACAGGGGGCCGGGGAAAAACTGTTTTTT.

The J gene is TRBJ2-3, the V gene TRBV11-2, with a possible D match to TRBD2 (6 bases). The germline V gene has CDR1 SGHAT and CDR2 FQNNGV. The CDR3 has 14 amino acids. V shed 4 bases and J shed 2 bases, with 10 bases lying between them. The CDR3 region is CASSSRTITDTQYF. The CDR3 nucleotides are TGTGCCAGCAGCTCCCGGACTATCACAGATACGCAGTATTTT.

V gene TRBV2 combines with J gene TRBJ1-5; D not resolved. Trimming left V 8 bases short and J 4 bases short, with 6 bases between. CDR3 size: 11 residues. Germline V lookup: CDR1 SNHLY, CDR2 FYNNEI. The CDR3 reads CASGRNQPQHF. DNA for the CDR3: TGTGCCAGCGGTAGAAATCAGCCCCAGCATTTT.

The chain carries TRBV18 and TRBJ1-1; D is unclear. Germline-derived CDR1 and CDR2 are KGHSH and LQKENI. This CDR3 comprises 14 residues. V lost 7 bases, J lost 6 bases, and 18 bases lay in between. The CDR3 region has the DNA TGTGCCAGCTTCCTCTCCCGCGGAGCCGCTGAAGCTTTCTTT. It is translated as CASFLSRGAAEAFF.

The chain joins TRBV7-9 to TRBJ2-5, with D possibly TRBD1 on 6 matching bases. From germline, CDR1 is SEHNR and CDR2 FQNEAQ (reference sequence). V shed 3 bases and J shed 0 bases, with 11 bases lying between them. The CDR3 sequence is 15 residues long. This CDR3 is CASSFWDKDQETQYF. The CDR3 nucleotides read TGTGCCAGCAGCTTCTGGGACAAGGACCAAGAGACCCAGTACTTC.

This clone was observed once. This rearrangement joins TRBV28 to TRBJ2-1, with 11 bases matching TRBD2. V lost 3 bases and J lost 7; bases outside the gene matches: 5. The germline gives CDR1 MDHEN, CDR2 SYDVKM. CDR3 length: 15 residues. CDR3 in DNA: TGTGCCAGCAGTTTTCTAGCGGGGGGATGGAATGAGCAGTTCTTC. It codes for CASSFLAGGWNEQFF.